This T cell receptor beta chain was captured in a study of T cells in Graves' hyperthyroidism and ophthalmopathy. Patients were aged 18 to 65, had disease duration under 2 months, and had newly diagnosed hyperthyroidism. Exclusion criteria comprised uncontrolled infection, other autoimmune disease, pregnancy or lactation. This clonotype was recorded many times. Its matching antigen is unknown. Germline CDR1 and CDR2: MNHEY and SMNVEV (reference sequence). Germline trimming cut 4 bases from V and 5 bases from J; bases unmatched to any gene: 11. The CDR3 length is 17 residues. Overall study findings and caveats: Most thyroid clonotypes expanded above 0.001 appeared in blood too.

TCR beta CDR3 region amplification was performed from RNA transcripts. First-round RT-PCR targeting the TCR CDR3 was performed with the HTBI primer set. Via MiXCR, TCRdb re-called the multiplex PCR reads, giving one row per CDR3 protein. The data contain around 340,000 distinct CDR3 sequences, 17% of them singletons. V gene TRBV27 combines with J gene TRBJ2-2; 9 nucleotides agree with TRBD2. The receptor was isolated from a woman aged 25-40 years with Graves' hyperthyroidism that later progressed to Graves' ophthalmopathy. Sequencing used blood. The CDR3 sequence: CASSSNLGLAITGELFF. CDR3 nucleotide sequence: TGTGCCAGCAGTTCAAACCTCGGACTAGCGATAACCGGGGAGCTGTTTTTT.